This passage covers 16 T cell receptor beta chains from one sample sequenced in a study of blood T cell repertoires in COVID-19. Data came from immunoSEQ multiplex PCR; TCRdb stores just in-frame clones and leaves some out. This sample yields about 49,000 clones, of which 70% to 90% are seen a single time; around 5% belongs to the top ten. Sequencing was carried out using peripheral blood. Receptor source: a man aged 40-49 years with active COVID-19.

This chain connects TRBV18 to TRBJ2-2; TRBD2 aligns across 7 bases. V lost 2 bases, J lost 7 bases, and 10 bases stayed unmatched. CDR1 and CDR2 (germline): KGHSH, LQKENI. The CDR3 consists of 16 residues. The DNA of the CDR3 is TGTGCCAGCTCACCAAGGACTAGTGGGAGAGACGGGGAGCTGTTTTTT. It yields the protein CASSPRTSGRDGELFF.

In this sample, this clone turned up a few times. The genes are TRBV28 and TRBJ2-7; 9 bases line up with TRBD2. Per germline, CDR1 MDHEN and CDR2 SYDVKM. V lost 8 bases and J lost 3; bases outside the gene matches: 14. This CDR3 has 16 residues. The CDR3 DNA reads TGTGCCAGCCGGAGCGGGAGGCGCGCGTCCCGCTACGAGCAGTACTTC. As protein: CASRSGRRASRYEQYF.

This chain uses TRBV19 with TRBJ1-1, with TRBD1 as a possible D gene (6 bases). V gave up 5 bases and J gave up 1 base, with 11 bases separating them. The CDR3 is made up of 14 amino acids. Germline V gives CDR1 LNHDA, CDR2 SQIVND (reference sequence). The CDR3 region has the DNA TGTGCCAGTAGTTGGCAGGGGACGAACACTGAAGCTTTCTTT. Translated, it gives CASSWQGTNTEAFF.

This clone was picked up a small number of times. This chain uses TRBV5-5 with TRBJ1-2; D is unclear. Trimming removed 4 bases from V and 5 bases from J, with 15 bases in between. This CDR3 contains 14 residues. CDR1 is SGHKS and CDR2 is YYEKEE in the germline V gene (reference sequence). CDR3 amino acids: CASSPDSGGYGYTF. CDR3 in DNA: TGTGCCAGCAGCCCGGACTCAGGAGGGTATGGCTACACCTTC.

The rearrangement links TRBV7-2 to TRBJ1-2; D gene ambiguous. V was pared by 4 bases and J by 4 bases, with 7 bases between. The CDR3 covers 12 residues. The germline gives CDR1 SGHTA, CDR2 FQGNSA. The CDR3 coding sequence is TGTGCCAGCAGCTATAACAGCTATGGCTACACCTTC. This translates into CASSYNSYGYTF.

The genes are TRBV6-5 and TRBJ2-2; TRBD2 is a possible D gene (6 bases). V was shortened by 8 bases and J by 1 base, with 14 bases between the two germline ends. Germline V gives CDR1 MNHEY, CDR2 SVGAGI. The CDR3 contains 15 residues. This CDR3 is CASSLISGNTGELFF. CDR3 in DNA: TGTGCCAGCTCCCTGATTAGCGGGAACACCGGGGAGCTGTTTTTT.

This clone was recorded a few times. This sequence joins TRBV6-1 and TRBJ1-5; no clear D gene. Trimming took off 0 bases at V and 2 bases at J, with 11 bases between the two ends. The CDR3 sequence is 16 residues long. Germline V CDR1 and CDR2: MNHNS, SASEGT. The CDR3 DNA sequence: TGTGCCAGCAGTGAAGCTCGTCAGGCCGGCAATCAGCCCCAGCATTTT. Its translation: CASSEARQAGNQPQHF.

The rearrangement uses TRBV10-1 and TRBJ2-1; D perhaps matches TRBD2 (5 bases). V was clipped by 2 bases and J by 0 bases, with 8 bases between them. Germline-derived CDR1 and CDR2 are WNHNN and SYGVQD (reference sequence). The CDR3 length is 15 residues. CDR3 nucleotide sequence: TGCGCCAGCAGTGAGAGCGGTAGCTCCTACAATGAGCAGTTCTTC. Encoded protein: CASSESGSSYNEQFF.

This clone was seen more than once but under ten times. The J gene is TRBJ2-3, the V gene TRBV27; 11 nucleotides agree with TRBD2. The germline CDR1 and CDR2 sequences are MNHEY and SMNVEV (reference sequence). CDR3 length: 18 residues. Germline trimming cut 3 bases from V and 0 bases from J; bases unmatched to any gene: 8. The CDR3 protein is CASSLGLADLASTDTQYF. In DNA form, the CDR3 reads TGTGCCAGCAGTTTGGGACTAGCGGACCTAGCTAGCACAGATACGCAGTATTTT.

This clone was picked up a small number of times. The chain links TRBV5-5 to TRBJ2-3; 11 nucleotides line up with TRBD1. The V segment lost 3 bases and the J segment 2 bases; nucleotides outside the gene matches: 5. The germline V gene has CDR1 SGHKS and CDR2 YYEKEE (reference sequence). This CDR3 has 16 residues. The CDR3 nucleotides are TGTGCCAGCAGCTCCGGGACAGGGGGTAACACAGATACGCAGTATTTT. This encodes CASSSGTGGNTDTQYF.

This chain links TRBV5-1 with TRBJ2-1, with 13 bases matching TRBD2. V shed 4 bases, J shed 8 bases, and the junction held 6 bases outside the gene matches. Germline V gene data show CDR1 as SGHRS and CDR2 as YFSETQ. The CDR3 length is 15 residues. CDR3 protein: CASSLRTSGSHEQFF. CDR3 bases: TGCGCCAGCAGCCTTAGGACTAGCGGGAGCCATGAGCAGTTCTTC.

The rearrangement uses TRBV10-1 and TRBJ1-1; TRBD1 is a possible D gene (5 bases). CDR1 is WNHNN and CDR2 is SYGVQD in the germline V gene (reference sequence). CDR3 length equals 13 residues. V lost 6 bases and J 3 bases, leaving 11 bases between the germline ends. CDR3 amino acids: CASSRVRDTEAFF. The CDR3 region has the DNA TGCGCCAGCAGCCGGGTCAGGGACACTGAAGCTTTCTTT.

The V and J genes are TRBV11-2 and TRBJ1-2; 8 positions agree with TRBD1. CDR1 and CDR2 from the germline V gene are SGHAT and FQNNGV. This CDR3 contains 15 residues. V was clipped by 1 base and J by 4 bases; unmatched bases: 5. CDR3 amino acids: CASSLGGQGSYGYTF. The CDR3 DNA reads TGTGCCAGCAGCTTAGGAGGACAGGGTAGCTATGGCTACACCTTC.

The chain carries TRBV29-1 and TRBJ2-7, with TRBD2 identical over 12 bases. CDR1 SQVTM and CDR2 ANQGSEA come from the germline V gene. This CDR3 spans 14 amino acids. V shed 7 bases and J 0 bases; nucleotides not matched to a gene: 4. The DNA for the CDR3 is TGCAGCGGGACGGGACTAGCGGGCTCCTACGAGCAGTACTTC. The encoded protein is CSGTGLAGSYEQYF.

The rearrangement links TRBV28 to TRBJ2-1; D is perhaps TRBD1 (6 bases). Germline CDR1 is MDHEN and CDR2 is SYDVKM. V was pared by 6 bases and J by 4 bases, with 16 bases between. CDR3 length equals 15 residues. CDR3 sequence (DNA): TGTGCCAGCAGGACACCGGGACATCGGTACAATGAGCAGTTCTTC. This translates into CASRTPGHRYNEQFF.

V is TRBV27 and J is TRBJ1-1; possible D gene TRBD1, 5 bases. V lost 5 bases, J lost 0 bases, and 13 bases lay in between. Per the germline V gene, CDR1 is MNHEY and CDR2 is SMNVEV (reference sequence). CDR3 length equals 15 residues. CDR3 nucleotide sequence: TGTGCCAGCAGTCCCCCTAAGGGGATGAACACTGAAGCTTTCTTT. Translated, it gives CASSPPKGMNTEAFF.